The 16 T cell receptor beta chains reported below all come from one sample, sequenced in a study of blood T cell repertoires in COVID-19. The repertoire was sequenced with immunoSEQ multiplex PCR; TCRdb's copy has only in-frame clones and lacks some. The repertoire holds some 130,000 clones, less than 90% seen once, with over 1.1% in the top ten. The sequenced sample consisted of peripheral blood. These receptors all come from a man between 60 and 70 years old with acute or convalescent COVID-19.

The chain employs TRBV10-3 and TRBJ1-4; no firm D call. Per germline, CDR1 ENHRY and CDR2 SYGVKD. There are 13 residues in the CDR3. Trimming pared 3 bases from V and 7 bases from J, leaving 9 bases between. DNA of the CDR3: TGTGCCATCAGTGAAACTCCGGTTGAAAAACTGTTTTTT. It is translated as CAISETPVEKLFF.

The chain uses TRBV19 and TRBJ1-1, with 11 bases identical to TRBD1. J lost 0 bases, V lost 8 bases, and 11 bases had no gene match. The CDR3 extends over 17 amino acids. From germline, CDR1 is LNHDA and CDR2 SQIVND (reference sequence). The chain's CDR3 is CASCTRDRGFMNTEAFF. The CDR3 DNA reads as TGTGCCAGTTGTACTAGGGACAGGGGGTTTATGAACACTGAAGCTTTCTTT.

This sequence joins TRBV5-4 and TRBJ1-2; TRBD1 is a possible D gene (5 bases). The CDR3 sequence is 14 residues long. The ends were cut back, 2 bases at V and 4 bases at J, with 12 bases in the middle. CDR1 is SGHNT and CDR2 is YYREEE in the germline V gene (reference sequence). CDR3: CASSFAGISYGYTF. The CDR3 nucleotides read TGTGCCAGCAGCTTCGCAGGGATATCCTATGGCTACACCTTC.

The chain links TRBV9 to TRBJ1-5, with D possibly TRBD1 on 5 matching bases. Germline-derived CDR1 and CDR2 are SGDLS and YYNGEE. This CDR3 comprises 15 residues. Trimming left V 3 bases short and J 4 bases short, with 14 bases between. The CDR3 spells CASSAHPKGNQPQHF. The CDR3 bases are TGTGCCAGCAGCGCCCACCCAAAGGGGAATCAGCCCCAGCATTTT.

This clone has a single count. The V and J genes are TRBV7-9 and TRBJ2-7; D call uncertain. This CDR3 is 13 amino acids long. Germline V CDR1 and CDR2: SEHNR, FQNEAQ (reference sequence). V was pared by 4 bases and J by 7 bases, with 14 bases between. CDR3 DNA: TGTGCCAGCAGCTCAGAGGCCTCTCGGGAGCAGTACTTC. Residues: CASSSEASREQYF. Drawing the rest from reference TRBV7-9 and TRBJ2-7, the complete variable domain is DTGVSQNPRHKITKRGQNVTFRCDPISEHNRLYWYRQTLGQGPEFLTYFQNEAQLEKSRLLSDRFSAERPKGSFSTLEIQRTEQGDSAMYLCASSSEASREQYFGPGTRLTVT.

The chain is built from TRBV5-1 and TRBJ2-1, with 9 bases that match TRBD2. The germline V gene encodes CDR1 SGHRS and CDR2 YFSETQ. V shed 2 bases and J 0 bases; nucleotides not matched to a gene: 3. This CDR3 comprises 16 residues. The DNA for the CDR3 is TGCGCCAGCAGCTTTAGCGGGAGCCTCTCCTACAATGAGCAGTTCTTC. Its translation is CASSFSGSLSYNEQFF.

CDR3 amino acids: CAWSVFTGAGTEAFF. In DNA form, the CDR3 reads TGTGCCTGGAGTGTATTCACAGGGGCTGGCACTGAAGCTTTCTTT. The chain is built from TRBV30 and TRBJ1-1, with 7 bases matching TRBD1. The CDR3 length is 15 residues. CDR1 is GTSNPN, CDR2 SVGIG, per germline (reference sequence). J lost 4 bases, V lost 0 bases, and 8 bases had no gene match. Looking up the rest from reference TRBV30 and TRBJ1-1 gives the full variable domain: SQTIHQWPATLVQPVGSPLSLECTVEGTSNPNLYWYRQAAGRGLQLLFYSVGIGQISSEVPQNLSASRPQDRQFILSSKKLLLSDSGFYLCAWSVFTGAGTEAFFGQGTRLTVV.

The CDR3 DNA follows: TGTGCCAGCAGCTTAGGGACTAGCGCGTACAATGAGCAGTTCTTC. This translates into CASSLGTSAYNEQFF. The chain recombines TRBV5-8 with TRBJ2-1; TRBD2 aligns across 10 bases. This CDR3 contains 15 residues. V lost 2 bases and J lost 4; bases outside the gene matches: 3. CDR1 is SGHTS and CDR2 is YDEGEE in the germline V gene.

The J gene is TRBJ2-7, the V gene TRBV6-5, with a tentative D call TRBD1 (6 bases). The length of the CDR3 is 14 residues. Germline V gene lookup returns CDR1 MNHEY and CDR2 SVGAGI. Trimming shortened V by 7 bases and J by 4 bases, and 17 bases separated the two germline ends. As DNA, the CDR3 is TGTGCCAGCAAAAAGGACAGTACCATTTACGAGCAGTACTTC. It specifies CASKKDSTIYEQYF.

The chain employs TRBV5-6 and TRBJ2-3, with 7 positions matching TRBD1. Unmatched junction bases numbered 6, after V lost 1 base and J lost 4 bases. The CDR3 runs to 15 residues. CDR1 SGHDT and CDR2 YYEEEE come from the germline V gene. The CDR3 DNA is TGTGCCAGCAGCTTGACGCAGGGGGTCCCAGATACGCAGTATTTT. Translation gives CASSLTQGVPDTQYF.

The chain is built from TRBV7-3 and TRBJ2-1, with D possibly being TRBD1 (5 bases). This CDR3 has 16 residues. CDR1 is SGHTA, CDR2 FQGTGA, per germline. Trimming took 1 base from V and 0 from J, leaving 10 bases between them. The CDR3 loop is CASSLIYRSSYNEQFF. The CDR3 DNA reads TGTGCCAGCAGCTTAATATACAGGAGCTCCTACAATGAGCAGTTCTTC.

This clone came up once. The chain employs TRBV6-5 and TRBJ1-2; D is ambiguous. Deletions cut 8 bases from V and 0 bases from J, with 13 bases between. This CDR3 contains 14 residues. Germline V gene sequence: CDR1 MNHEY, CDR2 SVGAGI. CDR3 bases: TGTGCCAGCCGCGGACGGGGTACTAACTATGGCTACACCTTC. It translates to CASRGRGTNYGYTF.

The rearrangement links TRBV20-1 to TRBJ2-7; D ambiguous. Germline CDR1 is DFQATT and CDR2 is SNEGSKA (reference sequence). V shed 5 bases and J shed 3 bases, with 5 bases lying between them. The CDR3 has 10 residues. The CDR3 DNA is TGCAGTGCTCGGTACTACGAGCAGTACTTC. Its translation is CSARYYEQYF.

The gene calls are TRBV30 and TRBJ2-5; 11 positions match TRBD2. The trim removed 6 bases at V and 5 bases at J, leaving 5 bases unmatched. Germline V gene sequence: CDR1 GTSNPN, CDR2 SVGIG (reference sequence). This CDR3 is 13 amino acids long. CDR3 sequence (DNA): TGTGCCTGTCGACTAGCGGGAAGGGAGACCCAGTACTTC. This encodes CACRLAGRETQYF.

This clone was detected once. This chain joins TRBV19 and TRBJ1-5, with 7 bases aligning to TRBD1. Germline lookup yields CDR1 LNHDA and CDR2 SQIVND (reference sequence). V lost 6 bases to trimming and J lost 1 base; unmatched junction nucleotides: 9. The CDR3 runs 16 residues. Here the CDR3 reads CASSRAGTESNQPQHF. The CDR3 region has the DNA TGTGCCAGTAGCAGGGCCGGGACAGAGAGCAATCAGCCCCAGCATTTT.

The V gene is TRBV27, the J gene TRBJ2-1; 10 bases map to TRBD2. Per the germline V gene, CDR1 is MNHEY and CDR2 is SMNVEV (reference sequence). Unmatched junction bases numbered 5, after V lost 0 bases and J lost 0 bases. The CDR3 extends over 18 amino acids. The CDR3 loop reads CASSLSFRTSGSYNEQFF. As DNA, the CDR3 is TGTGCCAGCAGTTTATCCTTCCGGACTAGCGGCTCCTACAATGAGCAGTTCTTC.